This TCR beta chain was found in a study of long-term antiretroviral therapy in people with HIV. Study observations and caveats: Against controls, HIV repertoires showed narrower ranges of CDR3 length.

The V end was cut by 4 bases, the J end by 9 bases, with 19 bases between. The CDR3 has 14 amino acids. Germline CDR1 SGDLS, CDR2 YYNGEE. Points on this clone: What it binds is not known.

Sequencing used immunoSEQ v3.0 at survey level. Generated by immunoSEQ multiplex PCR, the TCRdb table keeps only in-frame clones and is missing some. The table lists about 25,000 clones, 65% to 90% of them singletons. The TCR was taken from a man aged 50 to 59 with HIV. This chain joins TRBV9 and TRBJ2-5, with D possibly matching TRBD2 (5 bases). This specimen was unsorted PBMCs, taken 1.2 years after starting antiretroviral therapy. CDR3 region: CASSSVTTGGAQYF. DNA of the CDR3: TGTGCCAGCAGCTCGGTGACTACTGGAGGAGCCCAGTACTTC.